What follows are 29 T cell receptor beta chains derived from one specimen sequenced in a study of OX40 agonist ivuxolimab in advanced cancers. The protocol was immunoSEQ multiplex PCR, while the TCRdb copy is restricted to in-frame clones and leaves out a portion. The table lists 59,000 or so clones, roughly 82% of them singletons. The sequencing here drew on CD4+ or CD8+ T cells sorted from blood, taken in a trial of the OX40 agonist ivuxolimab. Receptors were obtained from an adult with an advanced solid tumor such as melanoma, head and neck, liver or kidney cancer.

The rearrangement joins TRBV4-2 to TRBJ1-5; 9 bases align to TRBD1. The ends lost 3 bases at V and 5 bases at J; junction bases unmatched: 8. Germline V gene sequence: CDR1 LGHNA, CDR2 YNFKEQ. This CDR3 is 16 amino acids long. The CDR3 region is CASSQDGQGTYQPQHF. The CDR3 region has the DNA TGTGCCAGCAGCCAGGACGGACAGGGGACTTATCAGCCCCAGCATTTT.

The chain couples TRBV29-1 to TRBJ2-5, with TRBD2 matching over 8 bases. Trimming cost V 7 bases and J 2 bases; bases outside gene matches: 3. Germline loops: CDR1 SQVTM, CDR2 ANQGSEA. The length of the CDR3 is 12 residues. This chain's CDR3 is CSARGGQETQYF. The CDR3 nucleotides read TGCAGCGCCCGGGGGGGGCAAGAGACCCAGTACTTC.

This clone was observed a handful of times. The chain uses TRBV6-5 and TRBJ1-1, with D possibly matching TRBD1 (6 bases). CDR3 size: 15 residues. The V gene lost 2 bases and the J gene lost 10 bases, with 20 bases spanning the gap. In germline, CDR1 is MNHEY, CDR2 SVGAGI. CDR3 loop: CASSYKVAGARVAFF. The CDR3 nucleotides are TGTGCCAGCAGTTACAAGGTGGCAGGGGCGAGGGTAGCTTTCTTT.

The gene calls are TRBV7-8 and TRBJ2-7; TRBD1 matches at 8 bases. CDR1 is SGHVS, CDR2 FQNEAQ, per germline. This CDR3 has 16 residues. V lost 5 bases, J lost 0 bases, and 9 bases stayed unmatched. In nucleotides, the CDR3 is TGTGCCAGCAGCCCCGAGACAGGGGCGAGCTCCTACGAGCAGTACTTC. Its translation is CASSPETGASSYEQYF.

A single count supports this clone. V and J are TRBV6-5 and TRBJ2-7; maybe TRBD1 (6 bases). CDR1 MNHEY and CDR2 SVGAGI come from the germline V gene. This CDR3 region has 14 residues. Trimming took 5 bases from V and 3 from J, leaving 14 bases between them. The CDR3 sequence: CASSPGTPGYEQYF. CDR3 bases: TGTGCCAGCAGTCCAGGGACACCCGGCTACGAGCAGTACTTC.

The V call is TRBV18, the J call TRBJ1-2; TRBD1 matches 8 bases. Losses at the gene ends were 3 bases for V and 6 bases for J; bases not matched to a gene: 3. The germline CDR1 and CDR2 sequences are KGHSH and LQKENI. The CDR3 length is 13 residues. CDR3: CASSPLQGDGYTF. CDR3 in DNA: TGTGCCAGCTCACCCTTACAGGGGGATGGCTACACCTTC. Together with reference TRBV18 and TRBJ1-2, the CDR3 gives the full variable domain: NAGVMQNPRHLVRRRGQEARLRCSPMKGHSHVYWYRQLPEEGLKFMVYLQKENIIDESGMPKERFSAEFPKEGPSILRIQQVVRGDSAAYFCASSPLQGDGYTFGSGTRLTVV.

The chain couples TRBV5-1 to TRBJ1-2, with a weak D call TRBD1 (5 bases). The CDR3 spans 13 residues. The V end was cut by 0 bases, the J end by 3 bases, with 6 bases between. Germline V lookup: CDR1 SGHRS, CDR2 YFSETQ. CDR3 bases: TGCGCCAGCAGCTTGGCGACAGACTATGGCTACACCTTC. This sequence encodes CASSLATDYGYTF.

The chain recombines TRBV6-5 with TRBJ1-6; D ambiguous. Germline V lookup: CDR1 MNHEY, CDR2 SVGAGI. This CDR3 spans 14 amino acids. Trimming stripped 7 bases from V and 0 bases from J, with 7 bases between. Here the CDR3 reads CASKRSSYNSPLHF. CDR3 nucleotide sequence: TGTGCCAGCAAACGTAGCTCCTATAATTCACCCCTCCACTTT.

The chain uses TRBV11-2 and TRBJ2-3; tentatively, D is TRBD2 (6 bases). This CDR3 spans 13 amino acids. Trimming removed 1 base at V and 14 bases at J, with 16 bases between. CDR1 and CDR2 (germline): SGHAT, FQNNGV. The CDR3 loop is CASSLVQRATLYF. DNA for the CDR3: TGTGCCAGCAGCTTAGTTCAGCGGGCCACCCTGTATTTT.

The V call is TRBV18, the J call TRBJ2-5; possible D gene TRBD2, 6 bases. The J call is doubtful: the DNA matches TRBJ2-7 better. The CDR3 runs to 16 residues. Germline CDR1 is KGHSH and CDR2 is LQKENI. The CDR3 sequence: CASSPFLARSSYEQYF. The CDR3, as DNA: TGTGCCAGCTCACCATTCCTAGCGAGGAGCTCCTACGAGCAGTACTTC.

The chain combines TRBV4-2 with TRBJ2-6; perhaps D is TRBD1 or TRBD2 (5 bases each). The V gene lost 5 bases and the J gene lost 1 base, with 12 bases spanning the gap. The V gene's germline CDR1 is LGHNA and CDR2 YNFKEQ. The CDR3 loop spans 16 amino acids. DNA for the CDR3: TGTGCCAGCAGCTTGGGACCTTCGTCTGGGGCCAACGTCCTGACTTTC. Protein: CASSLGPSSGANVLTF.

The rearrangement uses TRBV5-1 and TRBJ1-1; perhaps TRBD1 as D (6 bases). Trimming took 1 base from V and 5 from J, leaving 12 bases between them. This CDR3 is built from 14 residues. Germline V gene lookup returns CDR1 SGHRS and CDR2 YFSETQ. The CDR3 region has the DNA TGCGCCAGCAGCTTGATCAGGGGCGGAACTGAAGCTTTCTTT. This sequence encodes CASSLIRGGTEAFF.

The rearrangement uses TRBV30 and TRBJ2-5, with 8 bases that match TRBD2. The V gene's germline CDR1 is GTSNPN and CDR2 SVGIG (reference sequence). This CDR3 is 16 amino acids long. V dropped 0 bases and J dropped 3; count of bases not matched to a gene: 9. The CDR3 sequence: CAWSVKWTSREETQYF. DNA for the CDR3: TGTGCCTGGAGTGTAAAATGGACTAGCAGAGAAGAGACCCAGTACTTC. Variable domain in full (rest from reference TRBV30 and TRBJ2-5): SQTIHQWPATLVQPVGSPLSLECTVEGTSNPNLYWYRQAAGRGLQLLFYSVGIGQISSEVPQNLSASRPQDRQFILSSKKLLLSDSGFYLCAWSVKWTSREETQYFGPGTRLLVL.

This clone is a singleton in its sample. The CDR3, as DNA: TGTGCCAGCAGCTTAGAAGCAGGGGAAGGATCTGATACGCAGTATTTT. Translating it yields CASSLEAGEGSDTQYF. The chain combines TRBV11-3 with TRBJ2-3; D may be TRBD1 (6 bases). The germline V gene has CDR1 SGHNT and CDR2 YENEEA. The CDR3 runs 16 residues. Trimming shortened V by 0 bases and J by 6 bases, and 16 bases separated the two germline ends.

CDR3 DNA sequence: TGTGCCAGTAGTATAACACAGGGGGCGAATCAGCCCCAGCATTTT. Its translation: CASSITQGANQPQHF. This rearrangement joins TRBV19 to TRBJ1-5; 9 nucleotides agree with TRBD1. The CDR3 runs 15 residues. Looked up from germline, CDR1 is LNHDA and CDR2 is SQIVND (reference sequence). The ends lost 2 bases at V and 4 bases at J; junction bases unmatched: 3.

V and J are TRBV7-2 and TRBJ2-7; 10 nucleotides agree with TRBD1. V lost 3 bases, J lost 2 bases, and 7 bases stayed unmatched. This CDR3 contains 16 residues. Germline CDR1 and CDR2: SGHTA and FQGNSA. The CDR3 spells CASSFTGTGVPYEQYF. CDR3 bases: TGTGCCAGCAGCTTTACCGGGACAGGGGTCCCCTACGAGCAGTACTTC.

This clone was detected only once. J is TRBJ2-7 and V is TRBV7-8; D might be TRBD2 (6 bases). Germline V gene data show CDR1 as SGHVS and CDR2 as FQNEAQ. The V end was cut by 2 bases, the J end by 4 bases, with 30 bases between. The CDR3 has 20 residues. CDR3 in amino acids: CASSLLLRNSLSGRTYEQYF. The CDR3 nucleotides read TGTGCCAGCAGCTTACTCCTTCGCAACAGCCTCAGCGGGCGGACTTACGAGCAGTACTTC.

The rearrangement links TRBV5-4 to TRBJ2-5; D is perhaps TRBD1 or TRBD2 (6 bases each). Trimming took 3 bases from V and 7 from J, leaving 16 bases between them. The CDR3 is 14 residues long. Germline CDR1 reads SGHNT; CDR2 reads YYREEE (reference sequence). The CDR3 loop is CASSSSRGGVTQYF. CDR3 bases: TGTGCCAGCAGCTCCTCCAGGGGAGGCGTGACCCAGTACTTC.

The CDR3 loop reads CASSPVNYGYTF. CDR3 DNA: TGTGCCAGCTCCCCAGTGAACTATGGCTACACCTTC. The chain uses TRBV19 and TRBJ1-2; no firm D call. Trimming cost V 9 bases and J 2 bases, with 10 bases left between them. The CDR3 sequence is 12 residues long. CDR1 and CDR2 (germline): LNHDA, SQIVND (reference sequence).

The chain combines TRBV5-1 with TRBJ2-5; TRBD2 is a possible D gene (5 bases). The J call may be wrong; the DNA end is better matched by TRBJ2-7. This CDR3 contains 13 residues. Per germline, CDR1 SGHRS and CDR2 YFSETQ. The CDR3 nucleotides read TGCGCCAGCAGCCCGGGATTAATCGGCGAGCAGTACTTC. It yields the protein CASSPGLIGEQYF.

The chain combines TRBV5-8 with TRBJ2-5, with D uncertain. CDR3 length: 14 residues. Trimming stripped 0 bases from V and 9 bases from J, with 15 bases between. Germline values: CDR1 SGHTS, CDR2 YDEGEE. In nucleotides, the CDR3 is TGTGCCAGCAGCTTGGGGCAGTCCCCCGCTTCCCAGTACTTC. This encodes CASSLGQSPASQYF. Together with reference TRBV5-8 and TRBJ2-5, the CDR3 gives the full variable domain: EAGVTQSPTHLIKTRGQQATLRCSPISGHTSVYWYQQALGLGLQFLLWYDEGEERNRGNFPPRFSGRQFPNYSSELNVNALELEDSALYLCASSLGQSPASQYFGPGTRLLVL.

The chain couples TRBV6-5 to TRBJ1-2, with D perhaps matching TRBD1 (5 bases). The CDR3 is made up of 13 amino acids. With 6 bases removed from V and 2 bases from J, the gap between germline ends came to 10 bases. Per the germline V gene, CDR1 is MNHEY and CDR2 is SVGAGI. CDR3 loop: CASRRGENYGYTF. The CDR3 DNA sequence: TGTGCCAGCAGGCGGGGGGAGAACTATGGCTACACCTTC.

This rearrangement joins TRBV19 to TRBJ1-2; D might be TRBD1 (5 bases). The V and J ends lost 1 base and 8 bases respectively, with 17 bases between them. Germline assignment: CDR1 LNHDA and CDR2 SQIVND (reference sequence). CDR3 length equals 15 residues. The CDR3 sequence: CASSIGWGRAGGYTF. The DNA of the CDR3 is TGTGCCAGTAGTATAGGATGGGGCAGGGCAGGCGGCTACACCTTC.

The rearrangement links TRBV5-6 to TRBJ2-5; 12 bases fit TRBD2. Germline trimming cut 4 bases from V and 0 bases from J; bases unmatched to any gene: 10. This CDR3 is built from 18 residues. The germline V gene has CDR1 SGHDT and CDR2 YYEEEE. CDR3 region: CASSKLAGGISYQETQYF. The CDR3 nucleotides read TGTGCCAGCAGCAAACTAGCGGGGGGCATATCGTACCAAGAGACCCAGTACTTC.

This clone was seen only once. The chain carries TRBV10-1 and TRBJ2-1, with 9 bases matching TRBD2. The CDR3 totals 18 residues. Unmatched junction bases numbered 16, after V lost 6 bases and J lost 4 bases. Germline values: CDR1 WNHNN, CDR2 SYGVQD (reference sequence). CDR3 in amino acids: CASSYTVPSGKPYNEQFF. CDR3 sequence (DNA): TGCGCCAGCAGCTATACAGTCCCTAGCGGGAAGCCTTACAATGAGCAGTTCTTC.

The V call is TRBV2, the J call TRBJ2-7, with D uncertain. V gave up 4 bases and J gave up 3 bases, with 4 bases separating them. The length of the CDR3 is 11 residues. Germline V CDR1 and CDR2: SNHLY, FYNNEI. CDR3 sequence: CASSASYEQYF. The DNA of the CDR3 is TGTGCCAGCAGTGCGAGCTACGAGCAGTACTTC.

The table lists this clone with a few counts. The rearrangement uses TRBV29-1 and TRBJ1-5; the D gene is possibly TRBD1 (6 bases). The CDR3 runs to 14 residues. Trimming shortened V by 6 bases and J by 2 bases, and 14 bases separated the two germline ends. Per the germline V gene, CDR1 is SQVTM and CDR2 is ANQGSEA. The CDR3 loop is CSVKQGGGNQPQHF. DNA for the CDR3: TGCAGCGTAAAACAGGGAGGAGGCAATCAGCCCCAGCATTTT.

This clone was recorded a few times. V is TRBV2 and J is TRBJ1-6; TRBD1 aligns across 7 bases. Germline V lookup: CDR1 SNHLY, CDR2 FYNNEI. CDR3 length: 12 amino acids. The trim removed 6 bases at V and 10 bases at J, leaving 3 bases unmatched. DNA of the CDR3: TGTGCCAGCAGCACGGGACAGTCACCCCTCCACTTT. Residues: CASSTGQSPLHF.

The table lists this clone with a few counts. The chain is built from TRBV28 and TRBJ1-1, with D unclear. Germline loops: CDR1 MDHEN, CDR2 SYDVKM. This CDR3 comprises 14 residues. Trimming shortened V by 8 bases and J by 5 bases, and 18 bases separated the two germline ends. This CDR3 reads CASALSGRSTEAFF. In nucleotides, the CDR3 is TGTGCCAGCGCGTTGAGCGGTAGGAGTACTGAAGCTTTCTTT.